This TCR beta chain derives from a study of OX40 agonist ivuxolimab in advanced cancers. Concerning the study at large: Ivuxolimab was an agonistic, fully human IgG2 monoclonal antibody directed against OX40 (CD134), a costimulatory receptor. Partial responses occurred in three dose-escalation patients, of whom one had hepatocellular carcinoma and two had cutaneous melanoma. Patients were allowed to have had prior anti-PD-1, anti-PD-L1 or anti-CTLA-4 therapy, and around 40% of the dose-escalation patients had previously received checkpoint inhibitors. Peripheral TCRbeta sequencing was intended to test whether TCR sequence diversity was altered and clonal T-cell expansion was caused by ivuxolimab. In the dose-escalation cohort, more than 80% of patients were male, and the mean age was 60 years with a range of roughly 23 to 79. The paper covers the monotherapy dose-escalation part of the phase I ivuxolimab trial, which included N ≈ 52 patients. Intravenous ivuxolimab was administered to patients every 2 weeks at six dose levels: 0.01, 0.1, 0.3, 1.5, 3 and 10 mg/kg. Of the approximately 53 patients in dose escalation, around 19 had hepatocellular carcinoma, about 15 had melanoma, 9 had renal cell carcinoma and 9 had head and neck cancer.

As to this clone: Its antigen target is currently unknown. No much larger clone exists at a distance of one base, and base qualities are not known.

The trial excluded patients who had a history of autoimmune disease or who were on systemic immunosuppression. Peripheral blood for TCR sequencing was collected from all dose cohorts at baseline, on cycle 4 day 1, and on cycle 7 day 1. The samples were taken from a phase I, first-in-human, multicenter, open-label dose-escalation trial of ivuxolimab. Adults with locally advanced or metastatic melanoma, renal cell, hepatocellular, or head and neck squamous cell carcinoma were enrolled in the trial. CD4+ and CD8+ T cells were sorted separately from peripheral blood before TCR sequencing. To sequence the TCRbeta CDR3 region, genomic DNA was isolated from the sorted cells. The immunoSEQ Assay was used to sequence the TCRbeta CDR3 regions. Held by TCRdb, this immuneACCESS table contains in-frame sequences only and omits some clones. Under half of the omission traces to an unresolved V gene where checked; the cause of the rest is unknown. The sample data list 51,000 or so clones, and roughly 78% of these were observed just once. The biggest ten clones account for 1.9% of the sample.

What the research found in general, with its limitations: On average, CD8+ T cells showed more expanded clones than CD4+ T cells after ivuxolimab. Low levels of normalized T-cell clonal expansion were also shown by some nonresponding patients. Which antigens the clonally expanded peripheral T cells were specific for was not determined. At doses of 0.1 to 3.0 mg/kg, clonal expansion of both CD4+ and CD8+ blood T cells was observed from baseline to week 6. In the 0.1-3.0 mg/kg groups, partial responders had among the lowest normalized peripheral clonal expansion, particularly in CD8+ T cells.

From a lookup of the germline V gene (reference sequence), CDR1 and CDR2 are GTSNPN and SVGIG. Inclusive of the bounding cysteine and phenylalanine, the CDR3 is 15 residues long. The read is trimmed to its CDR3 DNA, 45 bases read in frame from base 1. V trim: 4 bases; J trim: 1 base; unmatched bases: 6. The TCR sequence derives from an adult with an advanced solid tumor such as melanoma, head and neck, liver or kidney cancer. In this chain, TRBV30 is recombined with TRBJ2-1; a stretch of 8 junction bases matches TRBD1. The specimen comprised CD4+ or CD8+ T cells sorted from blood, sampled in a trial of the OX40 agonist ivuxolimab. The CDR3 is CAWMVRGLSYNEQFF. At the DNA level, the sequence is TGTGCCTGGATGGTCAGGGGGCTTTCCTACAATGAGCAGTTCTTC. Beyond the CDR3, the reference TRBV30 and TRBJ2-1 genes provide the residues; the full variable domain reads: SQTIHQWPATLVQPVGSPLSLECTVEGTSNPNLYWYRQAAGRGLQLLFYSVGIGQISSEVPQNLSASRPQDRQFILSSKKLLLSDSGFYLCAWMVRGLSYNEQFFGPGTRLTVL.